This T cell receptor beta chain came from a study of cytomegalovirus exposure and HLA in healthy donors. Study-level findings and limits: In vitro, three CMV-associated chains proved specific for CMV antigens. It was likely that a cluster of highly shared sequence variants was a sequencing artifact.

The donors comprised healthy bone marrow donors. The primer mix had 60 Vbeta and 13 Jbeta primers. Data came from immunoSEQ multiplex PCR; TCRdb stores just in-frame clones and leaves some out. The sample lists 150,000 to 200,000 clones, 65% to 75% occurring once. The CDR3 has 16 amino acids. Germline lookup yields CDR1 LNHDA and CDR2 SQIVND (reference sequence). With 4 bases clipped from V and 6 bases from J, the junction kept 12 bases outside the gene matches. For this clone: Its matching antigen is unknown.

V usage is TRBV19 and J usage is TRBJ2-1, with 7 bases aligning to TRBD1. What was sequenced was PBMCs. The sequence was collected from a girl aged 10-17 years in good health and CMV-seronegative. The CDR3 sequence is CASSKDRLGSGNEQFF. CDR3 sequence (DNA): TGTGCCAGTAGTAAGGACAGGCTAGGATCGGGCAATGAGCAGTTCTTC.